This T cell receptor beta chain comes out of a study of T cell responses to AZD1222 COVID-19 vaccine. Clones were read by immunoSEQ multiplex PCR, and TCRdb kept only the in-frame ones, dropping some. The sample yields around 120,000 clones, around nine tenths seen once. About this clone: Its antigen is as yet unknown.

Study observations and caveats: Most donors were white British and more were female, and clonal diversity was possibly underestimated. Increased Spike-specific TCR breadth and depth were observed after two AZD1222 doses.

With V trimmed by 4 bases and J by 4 bases, 12 bases remained unmatched. Per the germline V gene, CDR1 is SGHTA and CDR2 is FQGNSA. CDR3 length: 16 amino acids. Sequences were derived from peripheral blood, sampled on day 0 of AZD1222 vaccination. The V gene is TRBV7-2, the J gene TRBJ2-7; 8 bases are shared with TRBD2. The TCR comes from an adult in good health. The CDR3 sequence: CASSSPYSGSGYEQYF. In DNA form, the CDR3 reads TGTGCCAGCAGCTCTCCATACAGCGGGAGTGGGTACGAGCAGTACTTC.